This entry lists 6 T cell receptor beta chains sequenced from one sample in a study of Graves' ophthalmopathy and Graves' hyperthyroidism. RNA transcripts served as template for amplifying TCR beta CDR3 sequences. First-round RT-PCR employed HTBI primers, with a second-round multiplex PCR after it. TCRdb independently ran MiXCR on the multiplex PCR reads; one entry per CDR3 protein. The profile covers about 370,000 distinct CDR3 sequences, with about a sixth appearing a single time and 2% to 3% taken by the ten largest. The sample taken for sequencing was peripheral blood. Receptors were obtained from an adult woman with stable Graves' hyperthyroidism.

This clonotype was detected ten times or more. This sequence joins TRBV28 and TRBJ2-5; 9 nucleotides align to TRBD1. V lost 0 bases, J lost 5 bases, and 7 bases stayed unmatched. The germline CDR1 and CDR2 sequences are MDHEN and SYDVKM. The length of the CDR3 is 16 residues. CDR3 in DNA: TGTGCCAGCAGTTTATGGGCGACAGGGGGTACGGAGACCCAGTACTTC. Protein: CASSLWATGGTETQYF.

The chain is built from TRBV12-3 or TRBV12-4 and TRBJ1-4; 7 bases fit TRBD1. This CDR3 contains 14 residues. Germline trimming cut 6 bases from V and 5 bases from J; bases unmatched to any gene: 6. The CDR3 DNA sequence: TGTGCCAGCAGAGATACAGGGGCCAATGAAAAACTGTTTTTT. As protein: CASRDTGANEKLFF.

This clonotype appeared many times. The genes are TRBV30 and TRBJ2-7; D not certain. V dropped 0 bases and J dropped 0 bases, with 3 bases sitting between them. In germline, CDR1 is GTSNPN, CDR2 SVGIG (reference sequence). CDR3 length equals 12 residues. The CDR3 nucleotides read TGTGCCTGGAGTGTACGCTCCTACGAGCAGTACTTC. It encodes CAWSVRSYEQYF. The complete variable domain, with remaining parts taken from reference TRBV30 and TRBJ2-7, reads SQTIHQWPATLVQPVGSPLSLECTVEGTSNPNLYWYRQAAGRGLQLLFYSVGIGQISSEVPQNLSASRPQDRQFILSSKKLLLSDSGFYLCAWSVRSYEQYFGPGTRLTVT.

This clonotype was found many times. The gene calls are TRBV30 and TRBJ2-7; possible D gene TRBD1, 6 bases. Germline assignment: CDR1 GTSNPN and CDR2 SVGIG (reference sequence). V shed 3 bases and J shed 2 bases, with 17 bases lying between them. The CDR3 is made up of 15 amino acids. The CDR3 DNA reads as TGTGCCTGGAGCGCTACAGGGCGAGGAGCCTACGAGCAGTACTTC. Translated: CAWSATGRGAYEQYF.

This clonotype was found many times. The genes are TRBV20-1 and TRBJ1-2, with D hard to call. V shed 1 base and J shed 4 bases, with 10 bases lying between them. This CDR3 contains 13 residues. CDR1 is DFQATT and CDR2 is SNEGSKA in the germline V gene (reference sequence). The chain's CDR3 is CSARVVGTYGYTF. The CDR3 nucleotides read TGCAGTGCTAGAGTGGTCGGAACCTATGGCTACACCTTC.

This chain connects TRBV27 to TRBJ1-1; a possible D gene is TRBD1 (5 bases). This CDR3 has 23 amino acids. Germline CDR1 reads MNHEY; CDR2 reads SMNVEV (reference sequence). V was clipped by 1 base and J by 5 bases, with 38 bases between them. The CDR3 reads CASSLFPPAPIFGDLTWGTEAFF. The DNA for the CDR3 is TGTGCCAGCAGTTTATTCCCGCCTGCCCCTATCTTCGGGGACCTAACTTGGGGGACTGAAGCTTTCTTT.